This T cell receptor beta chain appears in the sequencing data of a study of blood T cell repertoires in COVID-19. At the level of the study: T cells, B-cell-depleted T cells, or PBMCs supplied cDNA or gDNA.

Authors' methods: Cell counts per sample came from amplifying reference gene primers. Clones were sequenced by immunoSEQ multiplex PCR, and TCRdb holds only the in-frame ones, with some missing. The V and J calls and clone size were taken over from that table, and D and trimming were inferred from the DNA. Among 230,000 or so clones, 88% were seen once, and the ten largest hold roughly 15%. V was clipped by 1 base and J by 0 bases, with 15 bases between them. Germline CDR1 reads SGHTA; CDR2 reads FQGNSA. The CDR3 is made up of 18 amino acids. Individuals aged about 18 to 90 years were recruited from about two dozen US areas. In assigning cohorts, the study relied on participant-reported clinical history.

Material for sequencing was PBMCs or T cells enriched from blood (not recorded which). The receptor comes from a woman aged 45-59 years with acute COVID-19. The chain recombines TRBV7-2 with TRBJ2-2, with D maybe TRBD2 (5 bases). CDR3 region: CASSLGNGLNANTGELFF. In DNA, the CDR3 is TGTGCCAGCAGCTTAGGGAACGGACTGAATGCGAACACCGGGGAGCTGTTTTTT.